One and the same sample provided the 9 T cell receptor beta chains below, sequenced in a study of T cell responses to AZD1222 COVID-19 vaccine. Only in-frame clones appear in the TCRdb table, and some are missing; sequencing was by immunoSEQ multiplex PCR. The data show 90,000 to 120,000 clones, about 89% seen once. The source was peripheral blood, collected 28 days after the second AZD1222 dose. These receptors all come from an adult who received the AZD1222 COVID-19 vaccine.

This chain connects TRBV10-1 to TRBJ1-2; D not resolved. Germline V gene lookup returns CDR1 WNHNN and CDR2 SYGVQD (reference sequence). The CDR3 loop spans 13 amino acids. V lost 5 bases to trimming and J lost 8 bases, with 15 bases between them. In DNA form, the CDR3 reads TGCGCCAGCAGTTCAACCGGGGTCGCGGGCTACACCTTC. This encodes CASSSTGVAGYTF.

Only a few counts were recorded for this clone. This chain's CDR3 is CSADKDREVFF. CDR3 DNA: TGCAGCGCAGACAAGGACAGGGAAGTCTTCTTC. This rearrangement joins TRBV20-1 to TRBJ2-1; TRBD1 aligns across 8 bases. Germline CDR1 is DFQATT and CDR2 is SNEGSKA (reference sequence). The CDR3 is 11 residues long.

V and J are TRBV28 and TRBJ2-7; D possibly corresponds to TRBD2 (5 bases). There are 13 residues in the CDR3. V lost 7 bases and J lost 2, with 12 bases in between. CDR1 MDHEN and CDR2 SYDVKM come from the germline V gene. Here the CDR3 reads CASNGWTAYEQYF. The CDR3 region has the DNA TGTGCCAGCAATGGTTGGACTGCCTACGAGCAGTACTTC. Full variable domain (rest looked up from reference TRBV28 and TRBJ2-7): DVKVTQSSRYLVKRTGEKVFLECVQDMDHENMFWYRQDPGLGLRLIYFSYDVKMKEKGDIPEGYSVSREKKERFSLILESASTNQTSMYLCASNGWTAYEQYFGPGTRLTVT.

The J gene is TRBJ1-2, the V gene TRBV3-1 (or the pseudogene TRBV3-2), with D maybe TRBD1 (5 bases). CDR1 is LGHDT, CDR2 YNNKEL, per germline (reference sequence). The CDR3 length is 14 residues. V dropped 4 bases and J dropped 3 bases, with 12 bases sitting between them. The DNA of the CDR3 is TGTGCCAGCAGCCCCTATGACAGTGACTATGGCTACACCTTC. This codes for CASSPYDSDYGYTF.

This chain connects TRBV5-1 to TRBJ2-5; no firm D call. The V end lost 4 bases, the J end lost 5 bases, and 15 bases lay between the germline ends. Germline lookup yields CDR1 SGHRS and CDR2 YFSETQ. The CDR3 totals 14 residues. The CDR3 region has the DNA TGCGCCAGCAGCAGCAGTGTCCCGACCGAGACCCAGTACTTC. This sequence encodes CASSSSVPTETQYF.

The chain employs TRBV3-1 (or the pseudogene TRBV3-2) and TRBJ2-1; the D call may be TRBD1 or TRBD2 (5 bases each). The CDR3 runs 17 residues. V dropped 2 bases and J dropped 0 bases, with 14 bases sitting between them. Germline V CDR1 and CDR2: LGHDT, YNNKEL (reference sequence). The CDR3 DNA reads as TGTGCCAGCAGCCAAATGGGACCCACTTACTCCTACAATGAGCAGTTCTTC. Its translation: CASSQMGPTYSYNEQFF.

This clone was counted once. The chain couples TRBV19 to TRBJ1-2; D gene unclear. The CDR3 runs 16 residues. Germline loops: CDR1 LNHDA, CDR2 SQIVND (reference sequence). V dropped 3 bases and J dropped 0 bases, with 14 bases sitting between them. The CDR3 DNA reads TGTGCCAGTAGTATTGTCGGGGTGGCCCCTAACTATGGCTACACCTTC. Its protein is CASSIVGVAPNYGYTF.

The rearrangement joins TRBV30 to TRBJ1-6, with 8 bases fitting TRBD1. Germline assignment: CDR1 GTSNPN and CDR2 SVGIG (reference sequence). The junction had 8 bases not matched to a gene; V was cut back by 8 bases and J by 2 bases. The length of the CDR3 is 15 residues. CDR3 in DNA: TGTGCCCAGCGGGGGGGACAGGCCTATAATTCACCCCTCCACTTT. As protein: CAQRGGQAYNSPLHF.

This rearrangement joins TRBV6-5 to TRBJ2-1; TRBD1 aligns across 8 bases. Trimming took 6 bases from V and 2 from J; bases not matched to a gene: 6. In germline, CDR1 is MNHEY, CDR2 SVGAGI. The CDR3 runs to 15 residues. In DNA, the CDR3 is TGTGCCAGCAGCCCGACAGGGGAGGCCTACAATGAGCAGTTCTTC. Amino acid sequence: CASSPTGEAYNEQFF.